A selection of T cell receptor beta chains follows, all from one sample in a study of cytomegalovirus exposure and HLA in healthy donors. Profiling relied on immunoSEQ multiplex PCR, and the TCRdb table lists in-frame clones only, not all of them. Of 100,000 to 150,000 clones in the sample, approximately 82% were seen once. Sequences were obtained from PBMCs. Every receptor here comes from a woman between 18 and 29 years old in good health and CMV-seropositive. CDR3s include the opening cysteine and the closing phenylalanine or tryptophan. Fields, in order: J gene, V gene, CDR3 protein.

j_call: TRBJ1-1; v_call: TRBV6-4; cdr3_aa: CASSFGKNTEAFF
j_call: TRBJ2-5; v_call: TRBV4-2; cdr3_aa: CASSQEGTTRETQYF
j_call: TRBJ2-7; v_call: TRBV7-2; cdr3_aa: CASSSLPGTVYEQYF
j_call: TRBJ2-5; v_call: TRBV10-2; cdr3_aa: CASSESLGATQYF
j_call: TRBJ2-5; v_call: TRBV7-9; cdr3_aa: CASSPGTGDAGEQYF
j_call: TRBJ1-4; v_call: TRBV6-5; cdr3_aa: CASSYSRLPTQEKLFF
j_call: TRBJ2-2; v_call: TRBV2; cdr3_aa: CASSFRDTGELFF
j_call: TRBJ2-5; v_call: TRBV7-6; cdr3_aa: CASSLPASGDMETQYF
j_call: TRBJ2-2; v_call: TRBV29-1; cdr3_aa: CSVVVDREFPGELFF
j_call: TRBJ2-3; v_call: TRBV11-2; cdr3_aa: CASSLALVSDTQYF
j_call: TRBJ1-2; v_call: TRBV5-1; cdr3_aa: CASSSLGGDVNYGYTF
j_call: TRBJ2-1; v_call: TRBV25-1; cdr3_aa: CASSEDAGQFYNEQFF
j_call: TRBJ2-7; v_call: TRBV25-1; cdr3_aa: CASSESYGGSYEQYF
j_call: TRBJ1-6; v_call: TRBV5-1; cdr3_aa: CASSLGRGSPLHF
j_call: TRBJ1-1; v_call: TRBV5-1; cdr3_aa: CASGQGAGTEAFF
j_call: TRBJ1-5; v_call: TRBV19; cdr3_aa: CASRIGTLGGNQPQHF
j_call: TRBJ2-7; v_call: TRBV9; cdr3_aa: CASSPPIGEGRDEQYF
j_call: TRBJ1-1; v_call: TRBV7-2; cdr3_aa: CASSFPVSEAFF
j_call: TRBJ2-7; v_call: TRBV5-1; cdr3_aa: CASSLAEPLSEQYF
j_call: TRBJ1-1; v_call: TRBV2; cdr3_aa: CASYGGTEAFF
j_call: TRBJ1-5; v_call: TRBV7-9; cdr3_aa: CASSWGQGGDQPQHF
j_call: TRBJ2-1; v_call: TRBV10-3; cdr3_aa: CAISGQGAGEQFF
j_call: TRBJ2-3; v_call: TRBV9; cdr3_aa: CASSVLDTLDTQYF
j_call: TRBJ1-6; v_call: TRBV4-1; cdr3_aa: CASSRATGDNSPLHF
j_call: TRBJ2-3; v_call: TRBV27; cdr3_aa: CASSLSQGADTQYF
j_call: TRBJ1-1; v_call: TRBV11-2; cdr3_aa: CASSLGGQGTGTEAFF
j_call: TRBJ2-7; v_call: TRBV5-1; cdr3_aa: CASSWGYDEQYF
j_call: TRBJ1-2; v_call: TRBV5-1; cdr3_aa: CASSLGQISPGGNYGYTF
j_call: TRBJ2-7; v_call: TRBV27; cdr3_aa: CASRLTGAGEQYF
j_call: TRBJ2-1; v_call: TRBV4-1; cdr3_aa: CASSSPGGHYNEQFF
j_call: TRBJ2-7; v_call: TRBV18; cdr3_aa: CASSPSSRGLVYEQYF
j_call: TRBJ2-3; v_call: TRBV18; cdr3_aa: CASHRDRSTDTQYF
j_call: TRBJ1-5; v_call: TRBV7-9; cdr3_aa: CSSSHEGENQPQHF
j_call: TRBJ2-1; v_call: TRBV9; cdr3_aa: CASSVNLGGGEQFF
j_call: NA; v_call: TRBV25-1; cdr3_aa: CASGARDSETYEQYF
j_call: TRBJ2-7; v_call: TRBV5-1; cdr3_aa: CASSLVSSRGEQYF
j_call: TRBJ2-1; v_call: TRBV5-8; cdr3_aa: CASSPVVGKGTYNEQFF
j_call: TRBJ2-7; v_call: TRBV5-4; cdr3_aa: CASSPHGQTYEQYF
j_call: TRBJ2-5; v_call: TRBV7-9; cdr3_aa: CASSLLAGVETQYF
j_call: TRBJ2-1; v_call: TRBV7-9; cdr3_aa: CASSTRTYNLKPYNEQFF
j_call: TRBJ2-1; v_call: TRBV5-1; cdr3_aa: CASSLTGTSENNEQFF
j_call: TRBJ2-5; v_call: TRBV6-1; cdr3_aa: CASSVTGSGGETQYF
j_call: TRBJ2-7; v_call: TRBV5-1; cdr3_aa: CASSWGQSTYEQYF
j_call: TRBJ2-3; v_call: TRBV9; cdr3_aa: CASSAPLRTDTQYF
j_call: TRBJ2-7; v_call: TRBV4-1; cdr3_aa: CASSPGQVSYEQYF
j_call: TRBJ1-2; v_call: TRBV4-1; cdr3_aa: CASSRGHDYGYTF
j_call: TRBJ2-3; v_call: TRBV6-4; cdr3_aa: CASSEGSGGAADTQYF
j_call: TRBJ2-3; v_call: TRBV9; cdr3_aa: CASSQGGVDTQYF
j_call: TRBJ2-7; v_call: TRBV30; cdr3_aa: CAWRGGDGSTYEQYF
j_call: TRBJ2-7; v_call: TRBV9; cdr3_aa: CASSERDRFYEQYF
j_call: TRBJ2-2; v_call: TRBV27; cdr3_aa: CASKRGGVTGELFF
j_call: TRBJ1-1; v_call: TRBV2; cdr3_aa: CASSEALGGGLKAFF
j_call: TRBJ1-5; v_call: TRBV11-2; cdr3_aa: CASSPGTVSNQPQHF